This is a list of T cell receptor beta chains from one sample in a study of OX40 agonist ivuxolimab in advanced cancers. Profiling relied on immunoSEQ multiplex PCR, and the TCRdb table lists in-frame clones only, not all of them. The sample has around 84,000 clones; approximately 93% are singletons. The input for sequencing was CD4+ or CD8+ T cells sorted from blood, taken in a trial of the OX40 agonist ivuxolimab. The receptors stem from an adult with an advanced solid tumor such as melanoma, head and neck, liver or kidney cancer. Each CDR3 is given with its conserved first and last residue. D genes are given only for firm matches. Size is omitted from some rows. Given values are once, few, many or a class for expanded clones.

V	J	D	size	DNA	CDR3
TRBV28	TRBJ2-5	NA	NA	TGTGCCAGCAGTTCCTCCTGGTCGGGGCCAGAGACCCAGTACTTC	CASSSSWSGPETQYF
TRBV30	TRBJ1-1	NA	few	TGTGCCTGGAGAAGGGGCTTGAGTCAGCAGAACACTGAAGCTTTCTTT	CAWRRGLSQQNTEAFF
TRBV5-6	TRBJ1-6	TRBD1	once	TGTGCCAGCAGCTTGGTGGGACAGGGAGGCTATAATTCACCCCTCCACTTT	CASSLVGQGGYNSPLHF
TRBV11-2	TRBJ2-3	NA	NA	TGTGCCAGCAGCTTAATCCGGATTACTAGCACAGATACGCAGTATTTT	CASSLIRITSTDTQYF
TRBV7-2	TRBJ2-7	TRBD1	NA	TGTGCCAGCAGCTTAACAGGGGAACCTCCCCACTACGAGCAGTACTTC	CASSLTGEPPHYEQYF
TRBV7-9	TRBJ2-7	NA	NA	TGTGCCAGCACCGATTCAGCTGGAACCTACGAGCAGTACTTC	CASTDSAGTYEQYF
TRBV5-6	TRBJ1-1	TRBD1	NA	TGTGCCAGCAACCTAGGGACAGGGCCCATAGGAGCTTTCTTT	CASNLGTGPIGAFF
TRBV15	TRBJ1-1	NA	NA	TGTGCCACCAGCAGAGAACAGGGGAACACTGAAGCTTTCTTT	CATSREQGNTEAFF
TRBV2	TRBJ2-7	NA	NA	TGTGCCAGCAGTGTAACCGGGACTTACGAGCAGTACTTC	CASSVTGTYEQYF
TRBV27	TRBJ1-2	TRBD1	once	TGTGCCAGCAGTTGGGCAGGGGGCCAAAACTATGGCTACACCTTC	CASSWAGGQNYGYTF
TRBV11-2	TRBJ2-6	TRBD1	NA	TGTGCCAGCAGCGCGACCGGGACAGGCATCTACGGGGCCAACGTCCTGACTTTC	CASSATGTGIYGANVLTF
TRBV10-1	TRBJ2-3	TRBD1	NA	TGCGCCAGCAGTGAGAAATTCTCAAGACAGGGATTAGTCACAGATACGCAGTATTTT	CASSEKFSRQGLVTDTQYF
TRBV9	TRBJ2-7	NA	NA	TGTGCCAGCAGCGTAGGGGGATGGGCCTACGAGCAGTACTTC	CASSVGGWAYEQYF
TRBV4-1	TRBJ2-7	TRBD2	NA	TGCGCCAGCAGCCAAATGGATAGCGGGGCCTACGAGCAGTACTTC	CASSQMDSGAYEQYF
TRBV29-1	TRBJ2-1	TRBD1	NA	TGCAGCCTACGGTCCCGGGACAGGGTCGATGAGCAGTTCTTC	CSLRSRDRVDEQFF
TRBV10-2	TRBJ2-7	NA	NA	TGCGCCAGCAGTGAGTGGCGGTCCTACGAGCAGTACTTC	CASSEWRSYEQYF
TRBV5-1	TRBJ2-3	NA	NA	TGCGCCAGCAGCTTGGCGTCTAGCTGGGATACGCAGTATTTT	CASSLASSWDTQYF
TRBV6-9	TRBJ2-7	TRBD1	NA	TGTGCCAGAAGCCGGGACAGGTGGTACGAGCAGTACTTC	CARSRDRWYEQYF
TRBV6-5	TRBJ2-5	NA	NA	TGTGCCAGCAGTTACCGGGAGACCCAGTACTTC	CASSYRETQYF
TRBV13	TRBJ2-3	NA	NA	TGTGCCAGCAGCTTAGGAGGGACCCCAGATACGCAGTATTTT	CASSLGGTPDTQYF
TRBV10-3	TRBJ2-1	NA	NA	TGTGCCATCAGTACGGCGGGCTCCTACAATGAGCAGTTCTTC	CAISTAGSYNEQFF
TRBV7-9	TRBJ2-7	TRBD2	NA	TGTGCCAGCAGCCGGCGGACTAGCGACTACGAGCAGTACTTC	CASSRRTSDYEQYF
TRBV13	TRBJ1-2	TRBD1	NA	TGTGCCAGCAGCTTAGACAGGGGCGGCTATGGCTACACCTTC	CASSLDRGGYGYTF
TRBV9	TRBJ2-2	TRBD2	once	TGTGCCAGCAGCGTCGGAGGGAGGGGCACCGGGGAGCTGTTTTTT	CASSVGGRGTGELFF
TRBV7-9	TRBJ2-1	NA	NA	TGTGCCAGCAGCTTACCTCCGACTAGTGGAACCCTCAATGAGCAGTTCTTC	CASSLPPTSGTLNEQFF
TRBV11-2	TRBJ2-1	TRBD2	NA	TGTGCCAGCAGCTCACCCTTCGGCGGGAGGGCCGGGGGTGAGCAGTTCTTC	CASSSPFGGRAGGEQFF
TRBV4-3	TRBJ2-1	TRBD2	NA	TGCGCCAGCAGCCAAGGGACTAGCGCCAACAATGAGCAGTTCTTC	CASSQGTSANNEQFF
TRBV12-5	TRBJ1-1	NA	NA	TGTGCTAGTGGTTTCCCGGGCACTGAAGCTTTCTTT	CASGFPGTEAFF
TRBV2	TRBJ1-2	NA	NA	TGTGCCAGCAGTCAAACAGGGACTAACTATGGCTACACCTTC	CASSQTGTNYGYTF
TRBV30	TRBJ2-1	NA	NA	TGTGCCTGGAGTGCGGGACTGGGGACGGATGAGCAGTTCTTC	CAWSAGLGTDEQFF
TRBV27	TRBJ2-1	NA	NA	TGTGCCAGCAGTTTTCCAGGGGAACACAATGAGCAGTTCTTC	CASSFPGEHNEQFF
TRBV2	TRBJ1-1	NA	NA	TGTGCCACCAAATCGGGGGTCGCTGAAGCTTTCTTT	CATKSGVAEAFF
TRBV6-5	TRBJ1-2	TRBD1	NA	TGTGCCAGCAGTACCCGGACAGGGGGCGTCTATGGCTACACCTTC	CASSTRTGGVYGYTF
TRBV12-5	TRBJ2-5	NA	NA	TGTGCTAGTGGCCTGTACCAAGAGACCCAGTACTTC	CASGLYQETQYF
TRBV13	TRBJ2-7	TRBD2	NA	TGTGCCAGCAGCTTGAGGCGGGAGTGGGTTTACGAGCAGTACTTC	CASSLRREWVYEQYF
TRBV6-1	TRBJ2-2	NA	NA	TGTGCCAGCATTGGGACACTTCTTACCGGGGAGCTGTTTTTT	CASIGTLLTGELFF
TRBV15	TRBJ2-5	NA	NA	TGTGCCACCAGCAGAGAAGGGAACCCGGTAGAGACCCAGTACTTC	CATSREGNPVETQYF
TRBV7-9	TRBJ2-3	TRBD1	NA	TGTGCCAGCAGCTCCTGGGACAGGGGCGCAGATACGCAGTATTTT	CASSSWDRGADTQYF